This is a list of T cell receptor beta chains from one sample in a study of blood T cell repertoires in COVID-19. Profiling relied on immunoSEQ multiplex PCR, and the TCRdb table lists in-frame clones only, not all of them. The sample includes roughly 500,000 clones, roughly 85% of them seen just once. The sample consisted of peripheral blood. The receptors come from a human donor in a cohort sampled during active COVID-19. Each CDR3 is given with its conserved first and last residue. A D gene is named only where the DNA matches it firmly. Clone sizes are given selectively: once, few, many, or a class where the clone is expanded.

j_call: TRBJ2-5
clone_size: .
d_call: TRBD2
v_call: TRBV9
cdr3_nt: TGTGCCAGCAGCGCCCTGAGCGGGAGGGGCGGGGAGACCCAGTACTTC
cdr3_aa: CASSALSGRGGETQYF

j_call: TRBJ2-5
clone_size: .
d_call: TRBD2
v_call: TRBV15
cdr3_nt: TGTGCCACCAGCAGAGATCGGCTAGCGGGAGTCCAAGAGACCCAGTACTTC
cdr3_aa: CATSRDRLAGVQETQYF

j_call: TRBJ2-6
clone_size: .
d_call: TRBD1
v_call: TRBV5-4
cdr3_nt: TGTGCCAGCAGCCGGAGACAGGGGGCGGGTGGGGCCAACGTCCTGACTTTC
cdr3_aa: CASSRRQGAGGANVLTF

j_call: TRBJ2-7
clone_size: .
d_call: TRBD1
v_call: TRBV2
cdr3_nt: TGTGCCAGCGATAGGGACAGGGGGCAGGACGAGCAGTACTTC
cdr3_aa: CASDRDRGQDEQYF

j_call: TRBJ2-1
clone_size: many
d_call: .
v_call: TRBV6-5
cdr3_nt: TGTGCCAGCAGTTACTCGCGGTCAGGGCGCGGTGAGCAGTTCTTC
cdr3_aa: CASSYSRSGRGEQFF

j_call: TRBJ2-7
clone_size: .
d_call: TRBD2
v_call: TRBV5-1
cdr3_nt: TGCGCCAGCAGGCCAATAGCGGGAGAAGAGGGAGAGCAGTACTTC
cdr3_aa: CASRPIAGEEGEQYF

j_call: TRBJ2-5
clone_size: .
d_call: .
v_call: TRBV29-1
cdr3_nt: TGCAGCGCTGGAGGGACAGAGACCCAGTACTTC
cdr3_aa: CSAGGTETQYF

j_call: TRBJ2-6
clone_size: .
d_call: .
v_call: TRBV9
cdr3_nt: TGTGCCAGCAGCGTAGGCATGGGGGCAGGGGCTCTCTCTGGGGCCAACGTCCTGACTTTC
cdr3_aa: CASSVGMGAGALSGANVLTF

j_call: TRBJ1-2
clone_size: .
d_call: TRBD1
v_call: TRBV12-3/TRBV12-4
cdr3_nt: TGTGCCAGCAGTGGACAGGGATATGGCTACACCTTC
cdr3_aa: CASSGQGYGYTF

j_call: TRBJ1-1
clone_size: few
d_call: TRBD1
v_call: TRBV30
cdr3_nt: TGTGCCTGGAGTTTCCCGGACAGGCAGAACACTGAAGCTTTCTTT
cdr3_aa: CAWSFPDRQNTEAFF

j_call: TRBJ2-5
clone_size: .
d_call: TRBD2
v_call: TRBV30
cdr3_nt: TGTGCCTGGAGTGTACCCCGGGTAGCGGGAGAGGGGGAGACCCAGTACTTC
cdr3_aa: CAWSVPRVAGEGETQYF

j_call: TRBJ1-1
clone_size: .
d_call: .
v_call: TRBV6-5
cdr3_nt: TGTGCCAGCAGGAAGACAGTACCATATGAAGCTTTCTTT
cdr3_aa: CASRKTVPYEAFF

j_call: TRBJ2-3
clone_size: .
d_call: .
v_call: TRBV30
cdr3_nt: TGTGCCTGGAGTGTAGGCGGGTATGCGCAGTATTTT
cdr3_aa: CAWSVGGYAQYF

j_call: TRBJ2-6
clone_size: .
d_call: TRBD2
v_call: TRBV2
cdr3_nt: TGTGCCAGCAGTGAATTCGGGGGAGGGAATGGGGCCAACGTCCTGACTTTC
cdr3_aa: CASSEFGGGNGANVLTF

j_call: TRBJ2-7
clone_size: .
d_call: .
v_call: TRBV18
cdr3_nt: TGTGCCAGCTCACCTGGAGGCCCCAGCTCCTACGAGCAGTACTTC
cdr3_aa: CASSPGGPSSYEQYF

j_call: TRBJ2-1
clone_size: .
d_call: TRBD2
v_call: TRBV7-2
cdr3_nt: TGTGCCAGCAGCTTCCTTGGGGGGGAGTACAATGAGCAGTTCTTC
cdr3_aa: CASSFLGGEYNEQFF

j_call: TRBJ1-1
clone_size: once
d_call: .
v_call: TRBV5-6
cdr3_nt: TGTGCCAGCAGTCTCGGGTCGGGCACTGAAGCTTTCTTT
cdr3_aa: CASSLGSGTEAFF

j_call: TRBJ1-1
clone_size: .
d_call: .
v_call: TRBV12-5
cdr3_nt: TGTGCTAGTTCCTTCAACACTGAAGCTTTCTTT
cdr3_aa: CASSFNTEAFF

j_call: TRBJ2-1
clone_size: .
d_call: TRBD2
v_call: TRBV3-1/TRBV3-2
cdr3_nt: TGTGCCAGCAGCCAAGTAAGCGGGACCTACAATGAGCAGTTCTTC
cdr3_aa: CASSQVSGTYNEQFF

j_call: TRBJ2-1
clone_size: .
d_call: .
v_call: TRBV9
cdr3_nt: TGTGCCAGCAGCGTATCAGTGGCCAATGAGCAGTTCTTC
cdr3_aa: CASSVSVANEQFF

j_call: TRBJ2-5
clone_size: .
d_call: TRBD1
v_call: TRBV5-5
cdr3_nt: TGTGCCAGCAGCTTGGAAGGGGGCAGGGCAGAGACCCAGTACTTC
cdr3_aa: CASSLEGGRAETQYF

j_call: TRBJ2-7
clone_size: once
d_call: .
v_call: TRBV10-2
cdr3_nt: TGCGCCAGCAGTGAGACACAGGGCCACGAGCAGTACTTC
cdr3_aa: CASSETQGHEQYF

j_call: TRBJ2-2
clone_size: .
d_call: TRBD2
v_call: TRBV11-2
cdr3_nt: TGTGCCAGCAGCTTAAGGGCTAGCGGGAGAGGCACCGGGGAGCTGTTTTTT
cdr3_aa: CASSLRASGRGTGELFF

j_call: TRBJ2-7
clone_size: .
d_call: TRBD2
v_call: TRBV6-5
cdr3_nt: TGTGCCAGCAGTTACTCGAATGGCCTAGCGGACGAGCAGTACTTC
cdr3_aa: CASSYSNGLADEQYF

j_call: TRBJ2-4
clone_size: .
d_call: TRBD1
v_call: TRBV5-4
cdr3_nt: TGTGCCAGCAGCTTGGCCACCGGGACAGGGAACATTCAGTACTTC
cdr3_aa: CASSLATGTGNIQYF

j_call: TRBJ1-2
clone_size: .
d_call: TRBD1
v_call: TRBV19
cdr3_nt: TGTGCCAGTAGTCTTAGGGACAGGCCCTATGGCTACACCTTC
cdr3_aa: CASSLRDRPYGYTF

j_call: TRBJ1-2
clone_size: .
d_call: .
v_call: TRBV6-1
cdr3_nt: TGTGCCAGCAGTGAAATGTTACAGGGTAACTATGGCTACACCTTC
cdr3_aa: CASSEMLQGNYGYTF